These 7 T cell receptor beta chains originate from one sample sequenced in a study of control samples from healthy donors and cancer patients. TCRdb's table, derived via immunoSEQ multiplex PCR, lists solely in-frame clones and lacks some. The sample shows around 150,000 clones, about 90% of them seen only once. Input material: blood. These receptors were taken from a man under 40 in good health.

In the case of this clone: The same CDR3 also results from other DNA sequences found in this sample. The chain combines TRBV3-1 (or the pseudogene TRBV3-2) with TRBJ2-7; D is possibly TRBD1 (8 bases). This CDR3 is 16 amino acids long. V lost 4 bases and J 6 bases, leaving 22 bases between the germline ends. Germline-derived CDR1 and CDR2 are LGHDT and YNNKEL (reference sequence). CDR3 sequence reads: CASSPRGTGGGGEQYF. For the CDR3, the DNA is TGTGCCAGCAGCCCGCGTGGGACAGGAGGGGGGGGCGAGCAGTACTTC.

V and J are TRBV7-2 and TRBJ2-7, with D tentatively TRBD1 (5 bases). V lost 3 bases, J lost 4 bases, and 10 bases lay in between. The CDR3 totals 13 residues. Germline V lookup: CDR1 SGHTA, CDR2 FQGNSA. The CDR3 bases are TGTGCCAGCAGCTTTACAGGAGAGTACGAGCAGTACTTC. Amino acids: CASSFTGEYEQYF.

The chain combines TRBV5-4 with TRBJ2-7; TRBD1 is a possible D gene (5 bases). In germline, CDR1 is SGHNT, CDR2 YYREEE (reference sequence). Trimming pared 4 bases from V and 1 base from J, leaving 15 bases between. The CDR3 sequence is 15 residues long. As DNA, the CDR3 is TGTGCCAGCAGCCCCTATCAAGGGGAATCCTACGAGCAGTACTTC. Translation gives CASSPYQGESYEQYF.

The chain joins TRBV7-9 to TRBJ2-5, with D perhaps matching TRBD2 (5 bases). Germline lookup yields CDR1 SEHNR and CDR2 FQNEAQ (reference sequence). The CDR3 loop spans 15 amino acids. V was cut by 1 base and J by 4 bases, with 13 bases left in between. CDR3 amino acids: CASSLGGGVGETQYF. The CDR3, as DNA: TGTGCCAGCAGCTTAGGCGGAGGAGTGGGAGAGACCCAGTACTTC.

The chain combines TRBV7-9 with TRBJ2-3; no clear D. The V gene's germline CDR1 is SEHNR and CDR2 FQNEAQ (reference sequence). This CDR3 is built from 14 residues. V was cut by 8 bases and J by 2 bases, with 14 bases left in between. CDR3 nucleotide sequence: TGTGCCAGCGGGGTGGGCTATAACACAGATACGCAGTATTTT. As protein: CASGVGYNTDTQYF.

The rearrangement joins TRBV2 to TRBJ1-3; 10 positions match TRBD1. The CDR3 length is 17 residues. CDR1 and CDR2 from the germline V gene are SNHLY and FYNNEI. The CDR3 loop reads CAFRDRGHKVLGNTIYF. The CDR3 DNA is TGTGCTTTCCGGGACAGGGGCCATAAAGTACTTGGAAACACCATATATTTT.

This chain links TRBV4-3 with TRBJ2-3; tentatively, D is TRBD2 (6 bases). In germline, CDR1 is LGHNA, CDR2 YSLEER. The V end was cut by 0 bases, the J end by 11 bases, with 12 bases between. CDR3 size: 13 residues. The CDR3 DNA follows: TGCGCCAGCAGCCAAGATTTAGCGGAGGGGCAGTATTTT. This translates into CASSQDLAEGQYF.